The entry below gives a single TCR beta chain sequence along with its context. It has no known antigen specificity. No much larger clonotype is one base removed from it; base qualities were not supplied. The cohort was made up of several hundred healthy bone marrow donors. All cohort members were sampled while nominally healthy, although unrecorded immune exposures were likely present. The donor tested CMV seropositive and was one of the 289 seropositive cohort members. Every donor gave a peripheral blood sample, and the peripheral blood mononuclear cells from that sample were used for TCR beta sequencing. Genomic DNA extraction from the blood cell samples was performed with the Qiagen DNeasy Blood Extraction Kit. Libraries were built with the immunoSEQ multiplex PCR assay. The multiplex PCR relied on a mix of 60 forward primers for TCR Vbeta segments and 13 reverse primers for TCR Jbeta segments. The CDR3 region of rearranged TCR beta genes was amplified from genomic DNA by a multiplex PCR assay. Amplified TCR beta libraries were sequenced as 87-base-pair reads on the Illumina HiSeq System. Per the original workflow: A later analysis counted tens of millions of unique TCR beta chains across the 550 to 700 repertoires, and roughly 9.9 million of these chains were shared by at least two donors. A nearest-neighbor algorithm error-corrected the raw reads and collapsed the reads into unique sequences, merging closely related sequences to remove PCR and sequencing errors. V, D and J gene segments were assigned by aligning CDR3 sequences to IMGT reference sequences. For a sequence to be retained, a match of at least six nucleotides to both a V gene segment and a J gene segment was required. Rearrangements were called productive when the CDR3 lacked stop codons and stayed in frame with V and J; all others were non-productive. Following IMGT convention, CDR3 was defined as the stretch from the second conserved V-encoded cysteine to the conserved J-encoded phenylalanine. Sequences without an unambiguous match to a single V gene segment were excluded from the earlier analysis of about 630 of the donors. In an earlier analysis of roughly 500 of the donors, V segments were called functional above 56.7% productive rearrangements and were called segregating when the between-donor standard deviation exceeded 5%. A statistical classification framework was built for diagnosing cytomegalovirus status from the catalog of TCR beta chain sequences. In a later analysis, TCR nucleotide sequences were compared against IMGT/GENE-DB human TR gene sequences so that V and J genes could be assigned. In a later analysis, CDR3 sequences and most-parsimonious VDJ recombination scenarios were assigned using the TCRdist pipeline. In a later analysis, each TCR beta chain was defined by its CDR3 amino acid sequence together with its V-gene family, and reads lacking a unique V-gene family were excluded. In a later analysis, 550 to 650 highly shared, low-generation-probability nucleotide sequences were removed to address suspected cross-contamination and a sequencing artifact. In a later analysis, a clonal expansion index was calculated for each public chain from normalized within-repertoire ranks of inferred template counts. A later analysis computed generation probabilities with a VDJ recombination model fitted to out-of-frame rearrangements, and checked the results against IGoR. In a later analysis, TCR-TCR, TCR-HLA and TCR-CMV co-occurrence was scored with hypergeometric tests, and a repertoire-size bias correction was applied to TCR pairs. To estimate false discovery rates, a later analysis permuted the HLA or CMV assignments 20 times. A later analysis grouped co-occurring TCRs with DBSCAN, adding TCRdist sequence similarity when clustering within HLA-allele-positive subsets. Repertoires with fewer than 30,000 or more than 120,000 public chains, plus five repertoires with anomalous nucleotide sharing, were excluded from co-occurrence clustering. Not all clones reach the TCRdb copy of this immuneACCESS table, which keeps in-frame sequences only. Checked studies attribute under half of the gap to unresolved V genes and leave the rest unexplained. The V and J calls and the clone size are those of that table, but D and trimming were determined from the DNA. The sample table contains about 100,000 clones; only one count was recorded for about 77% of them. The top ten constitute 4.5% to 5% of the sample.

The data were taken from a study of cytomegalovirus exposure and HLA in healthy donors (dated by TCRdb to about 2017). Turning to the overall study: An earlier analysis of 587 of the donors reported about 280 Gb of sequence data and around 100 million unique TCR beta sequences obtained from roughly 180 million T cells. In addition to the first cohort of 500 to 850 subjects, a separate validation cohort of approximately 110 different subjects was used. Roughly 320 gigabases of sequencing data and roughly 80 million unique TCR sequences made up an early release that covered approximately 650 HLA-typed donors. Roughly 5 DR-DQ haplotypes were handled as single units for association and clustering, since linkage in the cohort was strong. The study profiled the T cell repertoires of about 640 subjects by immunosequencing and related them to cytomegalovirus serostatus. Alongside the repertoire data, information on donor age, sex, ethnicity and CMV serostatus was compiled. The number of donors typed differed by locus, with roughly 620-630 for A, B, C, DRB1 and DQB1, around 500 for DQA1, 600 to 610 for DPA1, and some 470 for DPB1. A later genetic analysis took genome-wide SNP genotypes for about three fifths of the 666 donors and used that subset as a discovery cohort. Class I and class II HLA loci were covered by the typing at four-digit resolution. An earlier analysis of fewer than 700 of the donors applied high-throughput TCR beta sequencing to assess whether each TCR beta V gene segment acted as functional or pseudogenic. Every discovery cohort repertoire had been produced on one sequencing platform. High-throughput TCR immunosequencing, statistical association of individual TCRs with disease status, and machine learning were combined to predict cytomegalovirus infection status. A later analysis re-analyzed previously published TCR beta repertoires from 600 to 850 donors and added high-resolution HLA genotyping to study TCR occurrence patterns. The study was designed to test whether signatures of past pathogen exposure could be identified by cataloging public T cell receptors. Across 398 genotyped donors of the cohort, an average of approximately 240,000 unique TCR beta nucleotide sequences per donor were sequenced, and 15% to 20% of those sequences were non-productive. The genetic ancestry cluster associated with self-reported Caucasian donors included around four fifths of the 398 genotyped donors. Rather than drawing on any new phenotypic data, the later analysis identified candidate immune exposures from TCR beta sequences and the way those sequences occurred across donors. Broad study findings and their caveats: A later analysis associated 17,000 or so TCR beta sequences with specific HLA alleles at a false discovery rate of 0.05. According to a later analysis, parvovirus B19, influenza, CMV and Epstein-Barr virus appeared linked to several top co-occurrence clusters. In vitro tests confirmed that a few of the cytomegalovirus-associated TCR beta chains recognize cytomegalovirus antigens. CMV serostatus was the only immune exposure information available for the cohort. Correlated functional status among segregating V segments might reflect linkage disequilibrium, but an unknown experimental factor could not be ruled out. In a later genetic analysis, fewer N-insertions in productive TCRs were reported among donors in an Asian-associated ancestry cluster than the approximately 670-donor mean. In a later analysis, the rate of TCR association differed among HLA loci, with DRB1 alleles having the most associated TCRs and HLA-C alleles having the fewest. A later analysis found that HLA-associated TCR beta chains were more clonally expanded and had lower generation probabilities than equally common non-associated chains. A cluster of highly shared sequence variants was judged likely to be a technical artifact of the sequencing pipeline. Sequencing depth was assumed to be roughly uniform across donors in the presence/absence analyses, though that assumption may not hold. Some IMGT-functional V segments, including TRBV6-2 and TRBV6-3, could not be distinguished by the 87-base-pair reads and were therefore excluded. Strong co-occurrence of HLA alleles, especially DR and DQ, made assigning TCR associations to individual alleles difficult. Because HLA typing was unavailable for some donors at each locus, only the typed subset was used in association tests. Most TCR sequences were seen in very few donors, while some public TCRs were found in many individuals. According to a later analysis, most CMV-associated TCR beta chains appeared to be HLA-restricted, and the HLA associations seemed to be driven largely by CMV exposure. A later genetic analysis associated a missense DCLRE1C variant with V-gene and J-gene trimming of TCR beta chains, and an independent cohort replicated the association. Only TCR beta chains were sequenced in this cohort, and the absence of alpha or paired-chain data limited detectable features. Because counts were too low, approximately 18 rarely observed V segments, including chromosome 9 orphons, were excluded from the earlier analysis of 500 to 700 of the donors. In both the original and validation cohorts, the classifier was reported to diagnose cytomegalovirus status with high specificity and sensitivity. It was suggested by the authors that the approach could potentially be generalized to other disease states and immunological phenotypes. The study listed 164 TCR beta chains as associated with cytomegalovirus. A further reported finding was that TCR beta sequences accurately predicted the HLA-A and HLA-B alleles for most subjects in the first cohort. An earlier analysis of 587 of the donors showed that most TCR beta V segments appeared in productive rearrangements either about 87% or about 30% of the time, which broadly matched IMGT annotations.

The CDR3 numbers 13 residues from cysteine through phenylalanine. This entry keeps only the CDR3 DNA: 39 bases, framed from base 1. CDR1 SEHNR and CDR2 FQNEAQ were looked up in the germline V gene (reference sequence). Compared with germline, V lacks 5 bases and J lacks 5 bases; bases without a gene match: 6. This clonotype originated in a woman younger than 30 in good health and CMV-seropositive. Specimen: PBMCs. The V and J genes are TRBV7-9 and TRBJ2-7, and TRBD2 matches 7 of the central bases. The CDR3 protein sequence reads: CASSRPGGNEQYF. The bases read TGTGCCAGCAGCCGACCCGGGGGGAACGAGCAGTACTTC. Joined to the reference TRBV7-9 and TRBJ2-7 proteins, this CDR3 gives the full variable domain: DTGVSQNPRHKITKRGQNVTFRCDPISEHNRLYWYRQTLGQGPEFLTYFQNEAQLEKSRLLSDRFSAERPKGSFSTLEIQRTEQGDSAMYLCASSRPGGNEQYFGPGTRLTVT.